Listed below are T cell receptor beta chains from one sample, sequenced in a study of graft-versus-host responses after intestinal transplantation. Sequenced by immunoSEQ multiplex PCR; TCRdb stores in-frame clones only, minus some. The sample has about 120,000 clones; just under 95% are singletons. These receptors have no known antigen. The sample in question was unstimulated CD4+ T cells sorted from spleen or lymph node cells, obtained before intestinal transplant. The origin of the receptors is a human donor who received an intestinal transplant. CDR3s include the opening cysteine and the closing phenylalanine or tryptophan. The order of the fields is J gene, clone size, V gene, D gene, CDR3 protein, CDR3 DNA. A D gene is named only where the DNA matches it firmly. Size is stated for part of the rows, as once, few or many counts, or as a class when the clone is expanded.

>TRBJ1-1|.|TRBV15|.
CATSRAGALGNTEAFF
TGTGCCACCAGCAGAGCGGGGGCTCTAGGGAACACTGAAGCTTTCTTT
>TRBJ2-7|.|TRBV6-6|.
CASSYVGSYEQYF
TGTGCCAGCAGTTACGTAGGGTCCTACGAGCAGTACTTC
>TRBJ1-1|.|TRBV28|.
CASSLRRGRTFF
TGTGCCAGCAGTTTAAGACGGGGGAGGACTTTCTTT
>TRBJ1-1|.|TRBV5-5|.
CASSLILGSGTEAFF
TGTGCCAGCAGCCTCATACTCGGCTCTGGAACTGAAGCTTTCTTT
>TRBJ1-4|.|TRBV28|.
CASSSTANEKLFF
TGTGCCAGCAGTAGTACAGCTAATGAAAAACTGTTTTTT
>TRBJ1-1|.|TRBV28|.
CASRSNTEAFF
TGTGCCAGCAGGAGCAACACTGAAGCTTTCTTT
>TRBJ2-3|.|TRBV6-6|.
CASSTTDTQYF
TGTGCCAGCAGTACGACAGATACGCAGTATTTT
>TRBJ2-5|.|TRBV6-1|.
CASSESAPKETQYF
TGTGCCAGCAGTGAAAGTGCCCCCAAGGAGACCCAGTACTTC
>TRBJ1-1|.|TRBV29-1|.
CSVGDVTEAFF
TGCAGCGTCGGGGACGTTACTGAAGCTTTCTTT
>TRBJ2-7|.|TRBV7-2|.
CASSLSNRGAYEQYF
TGTGCCAGCAGCTTATCCAATAGGGGCGCCTACGAGCAGTACTTC
>TRBJ2-7|once|TRBV27|.
CASSLSTSYEQYF
TGTGCCAGCAGTTTATCGACCTCCTACGAGCAGTACTTC
>TRBJ2-3|.|TRBV18|.
CASSPRARGLTDTQYF
TGTGCCAGCTCACCACGGGCTAGGGGGTTAACAGATACGCAGTATTTT
>TRBJ2-7|.|TRBV6-5|.
CASSYRRGDPFGEQYF
TGTGCCAGCAGTTACCGGAGGGGGGACCCCTTCGGGGAGCAGTACTTC
>TRBJ1-4|.|TRBV27|.
CASSHRMTSTNEKLFF
TGTGCCAGCAGCCATCGAATGACGTCAACTAATGAAAAACTGTTTTTT
>TRBJ2-7|.|TRBV28|TRBD2
CASSRGGGSYEQYF
TGTGCCAGCAGTAGAGGCGGGGGTTCCTACGAGCAGTACTTC
>TRBJ1-1|.|TRBV13|.
CASSPKRKFRGNTEAFF
TGTGCCAGCAGCCCCAAACGAAAATTCAGGGGGAACACTGAAGCTTTCTTT
>TRBJ1-3|few|TRBV28|.
CAVGGGAGNTIYF
TGTGCCGTCGGGGGTGGAGCTGGAAACACCATATATTTT
>TRBJ2-3|.|TRBV5-1|.
CASSLGDVGAGTDTQYF
TGCGCCAGCAGCTTGGGGGACGTAGGAGCGGGCACAGATACGCAGTATTTT
>TRBJ2-7|.|TRBV10-1|.
CASSPGTVTAEQYF
TGCGCCAGCAGCCCCGGGACTGTCACCGCCGAGCAGTACTTC
>TRBJ1-1|.|TRBV29-1|TRBD1
CSVHPGGTEAFF
TGCAGCGTTCACCCAGGGGGCACTGAAGCTTTCTTT
>TRBJ2-7|.|TRBV7-8|TRBD2
CASSLTGLGSGEQYF
TGTGCCAGCAGCTTAACGGGACTAGGATCGGGCGAGCAGTACTTC
>TRBJ2-7|.|TRBV30|.
CAWSESGTHYEQYF
TGTGCCTGGAGTGAATCCGGGACGCACTACGAGCAGTACTTC
>TRBJ2-3|.|TRBV28|.
CASSYSGGDTQYF
TGTGCCAGCAGTTATTCTGGGGGAGATACGCAGTATTTT
>TRBJ1-5|.|TRBV7-9|TRBD1
CASSKSPPTGYSNQPQHF
TGTGCCAGCAGCAAAAGTCCGCCGACAGGGTATAGCAATCAGCCCCAGCATTTT
>TRBJ2-5|.|TRBV30|.
CAWSSGWLTLGAWRTETQYF
TGTGCCTGGAGTTCAGGGTGGCTAACCCTCGGGGCTTGGCGCACGGAGACCCAGTACTTC
>TRBJ2-7|.|TRBV5-1|.
CASSRQGAGTSGSYEQYF
TGCGCCAGCAGCCGACAGGGGGCCGGGACTAGCGGCTCCTACGAGCAGTACTTC
>TRBJ2-1|.|TRBV7-9|TRBD2
CASSGGLAGVNEQFF
TGTGCCAGCAGCGGAGGACTAGCGGGAGTGAATGAGCAGTTCTTC
>TRBJ2-1|.|TRBV7-9|TRBD1
CASSHGDRGLSEQFF
TGTGCCAGCAGCCACGGGGACAGGGGCTTGTCCGAGCAGTTCTTC
>TRBJ2-7|.|TRBV5-1|.
CASRRLHSKTYEQYF
TGCGCCAGCAGACGCCTCCACAGTAAAACCTACGAGCAGTACTTC
>TRBJ1-2|.|TRBV18|.
CASSPSGNNYGYTF
TGTGCCAGCTCACCATCGGGGAATAACTATGGCTACACCTTC
>TRBJ1-4|.|TRBV5-1|TRBD1
CASSLGDRGAEEKLFF
TGCGCCAGCAGCTTGGGGGACAGGGGCGCTGAAGAAAAACTGTTTTTT
>TRBJ1-4|.|TRBV2|.
CASKPQATNEKLFF
TGTGCCAGCAAACCACAGGCAACTAATGAAAAACTGTTTTTT
>TRBJ2-2|.|TRBV19|TRBD2
CATSRREGLATGELFF
TGTGCCACCTCCCGGCGGGAGGGCCTGGCCACCGGGGAGCTGTTTTTT
>TRBJ2-1|.|TRBV18|.
CASSTLAIDEQFF
TGTGCCAGCTCAACACTAGCCATAGATGAGCAGTTCTTC
>TRBJ2-4|.|TRBV27|TRBD1
CASSSFGPGGDKNIQYF
TGTGCCAGCAGTTCCTTTGGGCCAGGGGGAGACAAAAACATTCAGTACTTC
>TRBJ1-2|.|TRBV28|.
CAATSPLPYGYTF
TGTGCCGCCACCTCCCCCCTGCCTTATGGCTACACCTTC
>TRBJ2-2|.|TRBV19|.
CASSSPGHWGTGELFF
TGTGCCAGTAGCTCCCCGGGACACTGGGGCACCGGGGAGCTGTTTTTT
>TRBJ2-6|.|TRBV19|.
CASRQAPRANVLTF
TGTGCCAGTCGACAGGCGCCCAGGGCCAACGTCCTGACTTTC
>TRBJ2-3|.|TRBV30|.
CAWMMWEYTDTQYF
TGTGCCTGGATGATGTGGGAGTACACAGATACGCAGTATTTT
>TRBJ1-5|.|TRBV10-3|.
CAIRRDSNQPQHF
TGTGCCATCAGAAGGGATAGCAATCAGCCCCAGCATTTT
>TRBJ2-1|once|TRBV12-2|.
CASRADDRTGHNEQFF
TGTGCAAGTCGTGCCGACGACAGGACTGGCCACAATGAGCAGTTCTTC
>TRBJ2-1|.|TRBV29-1|.
CSAMRQGTHNEQFF
TGCAGCGCCATGAGGCAGGGGACCCACAATGAGCAGTTCTTC
>TRBJ2-2|.|TRBV7-8|.
CASSFGRPGTGELFF
TGTGCCAGCAGTTTTGGACGTCCGGGCACCGGGGAGCTGTTTTTT
>TRBJ2-1|.|TRBV5-6|.
CASSLRRSGEVDEQFF
TGTGCCAGCAGCTTGCGACGGTCGGGCGAGGTAGATGAGCAGTTCTTC
>TRBJ2-7|.|TRBV6-1|TRBD1
CASSEALGTGSYEQYF
TGTGCCAGCAGTGAAGCGCTAGGGACAGGCTCCTACGAGCAGTACTTC
>TRBJ1-1|.|TRBV30|.
CAWSAGNTEAFF
TGTGCCTGGAGCGCAGGGAACACTGAAGCTTTCTTT
>TRBJ2-7|.|TRBV9|.
CASSAHSGYEQYF
TGTGCCAGCAGCGCCCACTCCGGGTACGAGCAGTACTTC
>TRBJ1-2|.|TRBV13|TRBD1
CAGPGTGVGIDYGYTF
TGTGCCGGACCGGGGACAGGGGTAGGTATAGACTATGGCTACACCTTC
>TRBJ2-7|.|TRBV20-1|.
CSARATYEQYF
TGCAGTGCTAGGGCTACCTACGAGCAGTACTTC
>TRBJ2-7|.|TRBV6-5|.
CASSVDIFSYEQYF
TGTGCCAGCAGTGTCGACATATTCTCCTACGAGCAGTACTTC
>TRBJ2-7|.|TRBV7-9|TRBD2
CASRSLAGGTYEQYF
TGTGCCAGCAGGTCACTAGCGGGAGGAACCTACGAGCAGTACTTC
>TRBJ2-1|.|TRBV10-1|.
CASSSHSPSYNEQFF
TGCGCCAGCAGTTCCCACTCCCCCTCCTACAATGAGCAGTTCTTC
>TRBJ2-5|.|TRBV28|.
CASSLLRGAETQYF
TGTGCCAGCAGTTTATTACGGGGGGCGGAGACCCAGTACTTC
>TRBJ2-2|.|TRBV7-3|.
CASSPGPAGGELFF
TGTGCCAGCAGCCCGGGACCCGCAGGCGGGGAGCTGTTTTTT
>TRBJ2-1|.|TRBV28|TRBD1
CASSYSGTGGYNEQFF
TGTGCCAGCAGCTATAGCGGGACAGGGGGCTACAATGAGCAGTTCTTC
>TRBJ1-5|.|TRBV7-9|.
CASSFGLIPNQPQHF
TGTGCCAGCAGCTTCGGACTGATTCCAAATCAGCCCCAGCATTTT
>TRBJ2-3|.|TRBV9|.
CASSAGQLSTDTQYF
TGTGCCAGCAGCGCGGGGCAGCTCTCGACAGATACGCAGTATTTT
>TRBJ1-5|.|TRBV6-6|TRBD1
CASSYSEGAQPQHF
TGTGCCAGCAGTTACTCCGAGGGGGCACAGCCCCAGCATTTT
>TRBJ2-2|.|TRBV15|.
CATSRVQNTGELFF
TGTGCCACCAGCAGAGTTCAAAACACCGGGGAGCTGTTTTTT